This T cell receptor (beta chain) was sequenced during a study of blood T cells in healthy people across ages. This CDR3 is 16 amino acids long. Per the germline V gene, CDR1 is SGHTA and CDR2 is FQGTGA. With a J-beta primer mix and a sample-barcoded 5' primer, a second PCR ran about 7 to 12 cycles. TCRdb recomputed calls from the 5' RACE reads with MiXCR, one row per CDR3 protein. The table lists 700,000 or so distinct CDR3 sequences, about 24% of them singletons. Isolation of PBMCs gave at least 6 million cells per sample. J is TRBJ2-7 and V is TRBV7-3; weak D call: TRBD2 (5 bases). The J call may be mistaken, given a closer DNA end match to TRBJ2-1. Sequencing was carried out using blood. This clonotype originated in a man aged 65-85 years in good health. CDR3 residues: CASSLNPGNFRNEQFF. The CDR3 DNA follows: TGTGCCAGCAGCTTAAACCCGGGGAATTTTCGCAATGAGCAGTTCTTC.